Sequencing of this TCR beta chain was carried out in a study of blood T cell repertoires in COVID-19. Study context: Material from acute and convalescent COVID-19 was sourced from the United States, Italy and Spain.

The study recruited people aged roughly 18 to 95 years across about 25 US areas. Cohorts were based on clinical histories the participants reported. Using immunoSEQ multiplex PCR, the repertoire was profiled, and TCRdb retains in-frame clones only, with some absent. The sample has about 150,000 clones, 85% to 90% seen once. The CDR3 length is 11 residues. Germline-derived CDR1 and CDR2 are MDHEN and SYDVKM. The J segment lost 7 bases and the V segment lost 7 bases, leaving 3 bases of the junction unmatched. Sequencing used PBMCs or T cells enriched from blood (not recorded which). The TCR sequence derives from a woman aged 25 to 45 with acute COVID-19. This chain uses TRBV28 with TRBJ1-1; 7 nucleotides line up with TRBD1. CDR3 in DNA: TGTGCCAGCAAGGGGGCGATTGAAGCTTTCTTT. Translating it yields CASKGAIEAFF.